Each of the 27 T cell receptor beta chains below was sequenced from the same sample in a study of blood T cell repertoires in COVID-19. The method was immunoSEQ multiplex PCR; TCRdb's version includes in-frame clones alone and lacks a portion of them. Counted here are approximately 89,000 clones, 70% to 90% occurring once; the ten biggest clones make up about 4.5%. The source material was peripheral blood. Receptors originate from a man aged 70 or older with acute or convalescent COVID-19.

The chain couples TRBV19 to TRBJ1-1; D possibly corresponds to TRBD1 (5 bases). This CDR3 spans 17 amino acids. Trimming cost V 3 bases and J 1 base, with 18 bases left between them. The germline CDR1 and CDR2 sequences are LNHDA and SQIVND (reference sequence). The CDR3 protein is CASSIGGTSPWNTEAFF. Written as DNA, the CDR3 is TGTGCCAGTAGTATCGGGGGAACTAGTCCGTGGAACACTGAAGCTTTCTTT.

V and J are TRBV28 and TRBJ1-1; D is possibly TRBD1 (5 bases). V was trimmed by 8 bases and J by 1 base, leaving 14 bases between them. This CDR3 spans 14 amino acids. Germline assignment: CDR1 MDHEN and CDR2 SYDVKM. The CDR3 is CASEGRIGNTEAFF. CDR3 nucleotides: TGTGCCAGCGAGGGGAGGATTGGGAACACTGAAGCTTTCTTT.

The chain joins TRBV30 to TRBJ2-1, with 8 bases aligning to TRBD2. The V gene's germline CDR1 is GTSNPN and CDR2 SVGIG (reference sequence). Losses at the gene ends were 2 bases for V and 10 bases for J; bases not matched to a gene: 16. This CDR3 region has 16 residues. The CDR3 bases are TGTGCCTGGAGTAGCTTAGGTAGCGGGGCCCTATGGGAGCAGTTCTTC. Protein: CAWSSLGSGALWEQFF. The full variable domain, with the rest looked up from reference TRBV30 and TRBJ2-1, is SQTIHQWPATLVQPVGSPLSLECTVEGTSNPNLYWYRQAAGRGLQLLFYSVGIGQISSEVPQNLSASRPQDRQFILSSKKLLLSDSGFYLCAWSSLGSGALWEQFFGPGTRLTVL.

The gene calls are TRBV6-4 and TRBJ1-1, with a possible D match to TRBD1 (5 bases). Per the germline V gene, CDR1 is MRHNA and CDR2 is SNTAGT. Trimming stripped 2 bases from V and 6 bases from J, with 13 bases between. This CDR3 contains 14 residues. CDR3 sequence (DNA): TGTGCCAGCAGTGACAGGCCGGGGGAATCTGAAGCTTTCTTT. Translating it yields CASSDRPGESEAFF.

The chain carries TRBV7-2 and TRBJ2-5; 12 nucleotides align to TRBD2. The junction had 5 bases not matched to a gene; V was cut back by 1 base and J by 5 bases. This CDR3 is 16 amino acids long. The germline V gene encodes CDR1 SGHTA and CDR2 FQGNSA. The CDR3 DNA sequence: TGTGCCAGCAGCTTAGGACTAGCGGGAGTCCGGGAGACCCAGTACTTC. It specifies CASSLGLAGVRETQYF.

This chain links TRBV10-3 with TRBJ1-6; D is possibly TRBD1 (6 bases). In germline, CDR1 is ENHRY, CDR2 SYGVKD. This CDR3 has 14 residues. Trimming removed 10 bases at V and 9 bases at J, with 19 bases between. DNA of the CDR3: TGTGCCACCCGGGGACACGGCGATGCTTCACCCCTCCACTTT. It specifies CATRGHGDASPLHF.

This chain links TRBV5-5 with TRBJ1-5; 8 bases align to TRBD1. The V gene's germline CDR1 is SGHKS and CDR2 YYEKEE (reference sequence). J was trimmed by 6 bases and V by 4 bases; bases with no gene match: 6. The CDR3 consists of 14 residues. The CDR3 protein is CASSPKGTGQPQHF. For the CDR3, the DNA is TGTGCCAGCAGCCCGAAGGGGACAGGTCAGCCCCAGCATTTT.

This chain connects TRBV11-2 to TRBJ1-2, with a weak D call TRBD1 (5 bases). The germline V and J ends were trimmed by 5 bases and 0 bases, with 13 bases remaining between them. The CDR3 sequence is 15 residues long. Germline CDR1 reads SGHAT; CDR2 reads FQNNGV. The CDR3 is CASSLGRAANYGYTF. The CDR3 DNA follows: TGTGCCAGCAGCCTAGGCAGGGCTGCTAACTATGGCTACACCTTC.

V gene TRBV4-1 combines with J gene TRBJ2-3; 10 bases align to TRBD2. The V gene's germline CDR1 is MGHRA and CDR2 YSYEKL. The CDR3 runs to 18 residues. Trimming took 1 base from V and 6 from J; bases not matched to a gene: 13. CDR3 sequence reads: CASSQGLAGASGLDTQYF. The CDR3 DNA sequence: TGCGCCAGCAGCCAAGGGCTAGCGGGGGCCTCGGGGTTGGATACGCAGTATTTT.

This chain links TRBV6-2 or TRBV6-3 with TRBJ2-5; 15 bases match TRBD2. Germline V CDR1 and CDR2: MNHEY, SVGEGT. Trimming removed 4 bases from V and 4 bases from J; junction bases left unmatched: 4. This CDR3 region has 16 residues. Written as DNA, the CDR3 is TGTGCCAGCAGTTTAGGACTAGCGGGGGGGCCAGAGACCCAGTACTTC. Translating gives CASSLGLAGGPETQYF.

The chain recombines TRBV10-3 with TRBJ2-5; maybe TRBD1 (5 bases). The V and J ends lost 10 bases and 2 bases respectively, with 17 bases between them. CDR3 length equals 14 residues. Germline CDR1 reads ENHRY; CDR2 reads SYGVKD. The CDR3 sequence: CASSSSGRQETQYF. The CDR3, as DNA: TGTGCCAGCAGCAGCTCAGGGCGGCAAGAGACCCAGTACTTC.

This clone was counted only a few times. V gene TRBV5-4 combines with J gene TRBJ1-6; D is ambiguous. Trimming shortened V by 4 bases and J by 6 bases, and 11 bases separated the two germline ends. Germline lookup yields CDR1 SGHNT and CDR2 YYREEE (reference sequence). The CDR3 is 14 residues long. CDR3 amino acids: CASSPSDFNSPLHF. As DNA, the CDR3 is TGTGCCAGCAGCCCGTCAGACTTTAATTCACCCCTCCACTTT.

There are a few counts of this clone. V is TRBV5-4 and J is TRBJ2-1, with 9 bases fitting TRBD2. CDR1 is SGHNT, CDR2 YYREEE, per germline (reference sequence). CDR3 length: 12 amino acids. The V and J ends lost 4 bases and 15 bases, in that order; junction bases with no gene match: 8. The CDR3 spells CASSPQRGAPFF. DNA for the CDR3: TGTGCCAGCAGCCCACAGCGGGGGGCCCCGTTCTTC.

This sequence joins TRBV7-9 and TRBJ1-1, with TRBD1 identical over 8 bases. The ends lost 2 bases at V and 4 bases at J; junction bases unmatched: 12. The germline V gene has CDR1 SEHNR and CDR2 FQNEAQ (reference sequence). CDR3 length equals 17 residues. The CDR3 coding sequence is TGTGCCAGCAGCTTACCGGGACAGGTCAGGAGAGGCACTGAAGCTTTCTTT. It is translated as CASSLPGQVRRGTEAFF.

This chain uses TRBV15 with TRBJ2-3, with no clear D. The CDR3 has 14 residues. The germline V gene has CDR1 LNHNV and CDR2 YYDKDF (reference sequence). Trimming shortened V by 1 base and J by 2 bases, and 7 bases separated the two germline ends. CDR3 sequence: CATSRGLTTDTQYF. The DNA of the CDR3 is TGTGCCACCAGCAGAGGGCTTACCACAGATACGCAGTATTTT.

V gene TRBV30 combines with J gene TRBJ2-3; 9 bases line up with TRBD2. The CDR3 has 15 residues. Germline trimming cut 4 bases from V and 5 bases from J; bases unmatched to any gene: 10. Per the germline V gene, CDR1 is GTSNPN and CDR2 is SVGIG (reference sequence). CDR3 DNA: TGTGCCTGGAAGAAGCGGGGGGCCCAACGAGATACGCAGTATTTT. This encodes CAWKKRGAQRDTQYF.

The chain recombines TRBV6-5 with TRBJ2-2; perhaps TRBD1 as D (5 bases). The CDR3 runs 14 residues. V dropped 6 bases and J dropped 1 base, with 9 bases sitting between them. Germline V gene data show CDR1 as MNHEY and CDR2 as SVGAGI. This CDR3 is CASRRQGNTGELFF. Here the CDR3 DNA reads TGTGCCAGCAGGAGGCAGGGGAACACCGGGGAGCTGTTTTTT.

Written as DNA, the CDR3 is TGCAGCGTTGAATTCCGGGGAGAGACCCAGTACTTC. It codes for CSVEFRGETQYF. This chain joins TRBV29-1 and TRBJ2-5; D might be TRBD2 (5 bases). Germline V gene lookup returns CDR1 SQVTM and CDR2 ANQGSEA. V was clipped by 2 bases and J by 4 bases, with 8 bases between them. The CDR3 totals 12 residues.

This clone came up many times. The chain uses TRBV27 and TRBJ2-1, with 7 bases fitting TRBD2. CDR1 is MNHEY, CDR2 SMNVEV, per germline (reference sequence). V was clipped by 6 bases and J by 6 bases; unmatched bases: 8. The CDR3 totals 14 residues. DNA of the CDR3: TGTGCCAGCAGCCTTGGTGGGGGGGGCAATGAGCAGTTCTTC. Protein product: CASSLGGGGNEQFF.

The chain has TRBV2 and TRBJ1-6, with 10 bases fitting TRBD1. The V gene's germline CDR1 is SNHLY and CDR2 FYNNEI. The V segment lost 6 bases and the J segment 10 bases; nucleotides outside the gene matches: 6. This CDR3 is 14 amino acids long. CDR3 sequence (DNA): TGTGCCAGCAGCCGGGACAGGGGTTACTCACCCCTCCACTTT. It yields the protein CASSRDRGYSPLHF.

The chain employs TRBV14 and TRBJ2-2; possibly TRBD1 for D (5 bases). V shed 4 bases and J shed 1 base, with 7 bases lying between them. Germline V CDR1 and CDR2: SGHDN, FVKESK. This CDR3 has 14 amino acids. CDR3 DNA sequence: TGTGCCAGCAGCCGAGACAGGAACACCGGGGAGCTGTTTTTT. Protein product: CASSRDRNTGELFF.

The rearrangement joins TRBV11-2 to TRBJ2-1; 9 nucleotides align to TRBD1. J was trimmed by 8 bases and V by 1 base; bases with no gene match: 12. This CDR3 is 17 amino acids long. CDR1 SGHAT and CDR2 FQNNGV come from the germline V gene. The CDR3 coding sequence is TGTGCCAGCAGCTTAGCCCCCGGGACAGGGAATGACCATGAGCAGTTCTTC. It encodes CASSLAPGTGNDHEQFF.

This chain connects TRBV28 to TRBJ1-1; weak D call: TRBD1 (6 bases). Trimming cost V 3 bases and J 10 bases, with 18 bases left between them. The germline V gene encodes CDR1 MDHEN and CDR2 SYDVKM. This CDR3 region has 14 residues. The CDR3 DNA reads TGTGCCAGCAGTTTCCCCGGGGGGCCGCGAGGAGCTTTCTTT. It is translated as CASSFPGGPRGAFF.

The chain carries TRBV6-1 and TRBJ2-5, with D possibly being TRBD1 (6 bases). CDR1 and CDR2 (germline): MNHNS, SASEGT. The CDR3 sequence is 15 residues long. V gave up 3 bases and J gave up 1 base, with 12 bases separating them. The CDR3 DNA follows: TGTGCCAGCAGTGAGAACAGGGTTCCCCAAGAGACCCAGTACTTC. Protein sequence: CASSENRVPQETQYF.

The J gene is TRBJ2-5, the V gene TRBV7-9, with TRBD1 matching 8 bases. The germline CDR1 and CDR2 sequences are SEHNR and FQNEAQ (reference sequence). The CDR3 runs 14 residues. The trim removed 8 bases at V and 2 bases at J, leaving 7 bases unmatched. In DNA form, the CDR3 reads TGTGCCAGCCTTCAGGACAGGGTACAAGAGACCCAGTACTTC. Its translation: CASLQDRVQETQYF. The full variable domain, rest sourced from reference TRBV7-9 and TRBJ2-5, is DTGVSQNPRHKITKRGQNVTFRCDPISEHNRLYWYRQTLGQGPEFLTYFQNEAQLEKSRLLSDRFSAERPKGSFSTLEIQRTEQGDSAMYLCASLQDRVQETQYFGPGTRLLVL.

The gene calls are TRBV6-5 and TRBJ1-6, with TRBD1 identical over 12 bases. The CDR3 is 15 residues long. Germline values: CDR1 MNHEY, CDR2 SVGAGI. V dropped 4 bases and J dropped 8; count of bases not matched to a gene: 3. The CDR3 DNA follows: TGTGCCAGCAGTTTGGGACAGGGGGCTTATTCACCCCTCCACTTT. Protein: CASSLGQGAYSPLHF.

The chain has TRBV6-1 and TRBJ1-1; unclear D gene. The V gene's germline CDR1 is MNHNS and CDR2 SASEGT. The germline V and J ends were trimmed by 0 bases and 0 bases, with 5 bases remaining between them. The CDR3 extends over 14 amino acids. CDR3 DNA sequence: TGTGCCAGCAGTGAAGCGCACTTGAACACTGAAGCTTTCTTT. Its translation is CASSEAHLNTEAFF.